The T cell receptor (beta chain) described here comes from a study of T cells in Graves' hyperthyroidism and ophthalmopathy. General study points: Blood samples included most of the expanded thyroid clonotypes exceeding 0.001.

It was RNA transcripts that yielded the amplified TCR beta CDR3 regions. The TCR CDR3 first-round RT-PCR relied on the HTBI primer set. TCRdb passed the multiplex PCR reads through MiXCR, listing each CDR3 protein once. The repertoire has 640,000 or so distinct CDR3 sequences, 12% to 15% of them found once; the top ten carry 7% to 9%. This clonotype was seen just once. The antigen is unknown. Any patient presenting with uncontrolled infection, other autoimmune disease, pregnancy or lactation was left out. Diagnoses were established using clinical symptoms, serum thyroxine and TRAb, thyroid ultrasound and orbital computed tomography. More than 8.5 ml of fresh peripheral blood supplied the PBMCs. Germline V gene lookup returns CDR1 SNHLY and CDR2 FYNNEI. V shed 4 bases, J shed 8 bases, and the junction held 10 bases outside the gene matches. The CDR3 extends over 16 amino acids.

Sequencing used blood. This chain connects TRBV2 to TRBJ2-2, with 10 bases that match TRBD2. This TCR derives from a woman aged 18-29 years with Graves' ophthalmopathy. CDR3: CASSALAGEVGGELFF. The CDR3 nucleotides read TGTGCCAGCAGTGCCCTAGCGGGAGAGGTCGGGGGGGAGCTGTTTTTT. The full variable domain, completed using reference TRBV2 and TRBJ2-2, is EPEVTQTPSHQVTQMGQEVILRCVPISNHLYFYWYRQILGQKVEFLVSFYNNEISEKSEIFDDQFSVERPDGSNFTLKIRSTKLEDSAMYFCASSALAGEVGGELFFGEGSRLTVL.